Sequencing of this T cell receptor beta chain was carried out in a study of T cell changes during pregnancy in multiple sclerosis. The assay was immunoSEQ multiplex PCR, and TCRdb's table has in-frame clones only and misses some. The sample carries some 64,000 clones, around 90% recorded once. The V gene end was trimmed by 3 bases and the J gene end by 6 bases; junction bases not matched to a gene: 2. The CDR3 is made up of 12 amino acids. The germline V gene encodes CDR1 SQVTM and CDR2 ANQGSEA. This material consisted of peripheral blood, taken in the first trimester of pregnancy. The chain carries TRBV29-1 and TRBJ2-1, with 7 bases lining up with TRBD1. This TCR was sampled from a female donor with multiple sclerosis, enrolled in a pregnancy study. The CDR3 loop is CSVDRGTNEQFF. CDR3 in DNA: TGCAGCGTTGACAGGGGGACCAATGAGCAGTTCTTC.